One TCR beta chain is described in this entry. Its antigen has not been determined. No clone much larger than this one lies a single base away; base qualities are absent. The sample is drawn from a study of blood T cell repertoires in COVID-19 (dated by TCRdb to between 2020 and 2021). General notes on the study: Samples from collaborators originated in the United States, Italy and Spain and spanned both the acute and convalescent phases of COVID-19. The material from the prospective study consisted of cDNA or gDNA derived from T cells, B-cell-depleted T cells, or PBMCs. Subjects who had been exposed to COVID-19, were actively infected with it, or had recovered from it provided the deeply sampled blood TCRbeta repertoires that made up the dataset. The repertoires were released in a freely available public database meant as a resource for research on the immune response to SARS-CoV-2. The samples were drawn from two sources: the first 160 participants of the ongoing ImmuneRACE study, and 1,254 subjects contributed by 6 global collaborators. The sample metadata nearly always contained a de-identified subject ID, COVID-19 status, age in years and sex. Where available, HLA class I and class II types were taken from metadata supplied by the sample provider and were not determined by assay-based typing. Points the paper makes about the study in general: Clinical and demographic metadata were provided uncurated, with the amount varying by source and participant.

TCRbeta CDR3 regions were amplified from genomic DNA by means of the immunoSEQ Assay, a bias-controlled multiplex PCR. Processing in the source paper ran as follows. Nucleated cell counts per sample were estimated from amplification of reference gene primers within the assay. Sequence reads were collapsed and filtered to measure the absolute abundance of every unique TCRbeta CDR3 rearrangement. For each sample, productive Simpson clonality was calculated as the square root of Simpson's diversity index across productive rearrangements. Here the immuneACCESS table is served through TCRdb, limited to in-frame sequences with V and J called. Missing clones are a known gap in these copies; in checked studies unresolved V genes cover under half, and the rest lacks a known reason. From that table come the V and J calls and clone size; the DNA was used to work out D and trimming. Recorded for this sample are about 330,000 clones; about 90% of them occurred a single time. Around 5% of the sample comes from the top ten.

In the prospective study, participants were roughly 18 to 95 years old, resided in 20 to 30 geographic areas of the United States, and were enrolled through a virtual design. In the prospective study, cohorts were assigned on the basis of participant-reported clinical history obtained from a screening survey and a study questionnaire. Recovered participants in ImmuneRACE Cohort 3 were defined as having two consecutive negative NP/OP PCR tests, clearance from a healthcare professional, or resolution of symptoms. In the prospective study, whole blood, serum and a nasopharyngeal or oropharyngeal swab were collected from each participant by mobile phlebotomists. Participants in the prospective study had the option to provide additional blood draws and questionnaires over an approximately two-month period. Blood samples from the prospective study were shipped frozen or at room temperature prior to DNA extraction.

The CDR3 contains 18 residues, cysteine and phenylalanine counted. Left in the record is the CDR3 DNA by itself, 54 bases read in frame from the first base. Taken from the germline V gene, the CDR1 and CDR2 loops are KGHSY and FQNENV. The V and J ends are trimmed by 4 bases and 0 bases, leaving 18 bases between them. This TCR came from a man aged 30 to 45 who had recovered from COVID-19. Material for sequencing was PBMCs or T cells enriched from blood (not recorded which). The V gene is TRBV16 and the J gene is TRBJ1-4; TRBD1 is a weak D gene call, 5 bases matching. The DNA sequence is TGTGCCAGCAGCCCCGTTGGGGGGGAATGGGCAACTAATGAAAAACTGTTTTTT. Its product reads: CASSPVGGEWATNEKLFF.